The rows below give T cell receptor beta chains drawn from one sample of a study of control samples from healthy donors and cancer patients. TCRdb's table, derived via immunoSEQ multiplex PCR, lists solely in-frame clones and lacks some. The repertoire includes 100,000 to 120,000 clones, roughly 90% of them detected once, and about 3.7% sits in the top ten. Sequenced input: PBMCs. These receptors were taken from a woman aged 60-75 years with lung cancer. Both conserved end residues are trimmed from each CDR3. The D gene is left open where the match is weak.

V gene,J gene,D gene,CDR3 protein
TRBV5-4,TRBJ1-1,.,ASSLGGRSLDTEAF
TRBV5-5,TRBJ1-2,TRBD1,ASSLGQSRYGYT
TRBV6-5,TRBJ2-6,.,ASSYGVSGANVLT
TRBV9,TRBJ1-1,.,ASSPPLTYTEAF
TRBV7-7,TRBJ2-5,.,ASSFPSQETQY
TRBV5-6,TRBJ1-2,.,ASSLGSTGPYGYT
TRBV27,TRBJ2-3,.,ASSSRWTTRTDTQY
TRBV5-5,TRBJ1-5,TRBD1,ASSSGGTGIDQPQH
TRBV7-2,TRBJ2-5,TRBD2,ASSTRTSGVQGTQY
TRBV5-1,TRBJ2-7,TRBD1,ASSLYVGTGTEQY
TRBV5-1,TRBJ1-3,.,ASSLTGSGNTIY
TRBV9,TRBJ1-5,.,ASSVGGDGQPQH
TRBV15,TRBJ1-3,.,ATSREGRGGSGNTIY
TRBV3-1/TRBV3-2,TRBJ2-1,.,ASSPSGAGGEF
TRBV30,TRBJ2-5,.,AWGMGETQY
TRBV25-1,TRBJ2-1,.,ASSVPLSGEQF
TRBV5-1,TRBJ2-5,TRBD1,ASSPGQGEETQY
TRBV2,TRBJ2-2,TRBD2,ARSPPPAERGGQYTGELF
TRBV9,TRBJ2-3,.,ASSAMGGRGTDTQY
TRBV7-2,TRBJ2-3,TRBD2,ASSAPGLAGDTQY
TRBV27,TRBJ1-5,.,ASSSGSLNQPQH
TRBV19,TRBJ2-7,TRBD1,ASSKRTGAYEQY
TRBV19,TRBJ1-4,TRBD1,ASSTGQGNEKLF
TRBV4-1,TRBJ1-1,.,ASSQVQYVLNTEAF
TRBV29-1,TRBJ1-1,.,SVETISGTRRSMNTEAF
TRBV5-4,TRBJ2-1,TRBD2,ASSPPTSGGGLHNEQF
TRBV7-9,TRBJ1-3,TRBD1,ASSRDRGGPRRGNTIY
TRBV28,TRBJ2-5,.,ASSPLYQETQY
TRBV23-1,TRBJ2-7,.,ASRPFIGRAEQY
TRBV18,TRBJ1-3,.,ASSSDGRDTIY
TRBV11-1,TRBJ1-1,.,ASSLTDQNTEAF
TRBV6-5,TRBJ1-4,.,ASSNQGIANEKLF
TRBV5-4,TRBJ2-1,.,ASSLDNNEQF
TRBV3-1/TRBV3-2,TRBJ1-2,.,ASSHSRPYNYGYT
TRBV12-3/TRBV12-4,TRBJ1-2,.,ASSLARNYGYT
TRBV19,TRBJ1-5,.,ASSISLQQIAQH
TRBV7-2,TRBJ1-5,.,ASSPGRGLEQPQH
TRBV5-4,TRBJ2-2,.,ASSLRDTTGELF
TRBV7-9,TRBJ1-2,.,ASSNTGYGYT
TRBV27,TRBJ1-3,TRBD1,ASRTGLTGNTIY
TRBV6-5,TRBJ1-1,.,ASMRQGQTEAF
TRBV5-4,TRBJ1-2,.,ASSLDVYGYT
TRBV12-3/TRBV12-4,TRBJ1-1,.,ASSPGVNTEAF
TRBV6-2/TRBV6-3,TRBJ2-1,TRBD2,ASSYSRTSGRGNEQF
TRBV21-1,TRBJ2-1,.,ASSKASGLESHNEQF
TRBV19,TRBJ1-4,.,ASAPQGPTNEKLF
TRBV11-1,TRBJ2-5,TRBD1,ASSLGEGALQETQY
TRBV5-3,TRBJ2-7,.,ARSLLGTSEQY
TRBV6-6,TRBJ1-1,.,ASSYGRAMNTEAF
TRBV19,TRBJ1-2,.,ASSEGRNYGYT
TRBV3-1/TRBV3-2,TRBJ2-5,.,ASSLRPPTAQY
TRBV9,TRBJ2-1,.,ASSARQVGYNEQF
TRBV24-1,TRBJ2-5,TRBD2,ATSDSGGAQTQY
TRBV28,TRBJ2-7,.,ASSSEVAGYSSYEQY
TRBV9,TRBJ1-6,.,ASSTGSYNSPLH